This TCR beta chain was identified during a study of blood T cell repertoires in COVID-19. For the study at large: Spain, Italy and the United States supplied samples that represented acute and convalescent COVID-19. T cells, B-cell-depleted T cells, or PBMCs supplied cDNA or gDNA.

Original processing methods: Estimation of nucleated cell counts relied on the amplification of reference gene primers. The protocol was immunoSEQ multiplex PCR, while the TCRdb copy is restricted to in-frame clones and leaves out a portion. The DNA was the basis for D and trimming; V, J and clone size are from that table. The sample has roughly 200,000 clones; approximately 87% are singletons. CDR3 length: 20 residues. V lost 2 bases and J lost 1; bases outside the gene matches: 13. The germline V gene encodes CDR1 SGHNT and CDR2 YYREEE (reference sequence). This chain uses TRBV5-4 with TRBJ2-6, with TRBD2 matching over 9 bases. What was sequenced was peripheral blood. The sequence was obtained from a man aged 55 to 69 who had recovered from COVID-19. DNA for the CDR3: TGTGCCAGCAGCTTCGGGATCTGGGCGGGAGGGACATCTGGGGCCAACGTCCTGACTTTC. Translation: CASSFGIWAGGTSGANVLTF.